This entry is about one T cell receptor beta chain. Its target is not known. This record belongs to a study of shared clonotypes between healthy human individuals. In the study overall: There were three CD4 naive, three CD4 memory, two CD8 naive and one CD8 memory plates per donor. Study-level points and caveats: Naive subsets typically showed greater estimated richness than memory subsets.

At a deep level, the assay was run. Original handling: In the immunoSEQ data, sequences were junction-only and lacked quality scores, so filtering differed. The table came from immunoSEQ multiplex PCR; TCRdb's copy has only in-frame clones and leaves some out. Clone size and V and J calls were adopted from that table, with D and trimming inferred from the DNA. This sample has a few million clones, with around 95% found just once. Germline CDR1 reads MNHEY; CDR2 reads SVGAGI. The V gene end was trimmed by 4 bases and the J gene end by 10 bases; junction bases not matched to a gene: 12. CDR3 length: 15 residues.

The rearrangement uses TRBV6-5 and TRBJ2-1; TRBD2 aligns across 8 bases. Sequencing was carried out using naive CD4+ T cells sorted from blood. The subset is: CD45RA+ positively selected. This clonotype originated in a man in his late teens or twenties in good health. CDR3 nucleotide sequence: TGTGCCAGCAGTTCCCCGGGACTAGTGGTGACCGAGCAGTTCTTC. This codes for CASSSPGLVVTEQFF.